These T cell receptor beta chains were read from a single sample in a study of blood T cells in healthy people across ages. TCRdb re-derived calls from the 5' RACE reads in MiXCR, one entry per CDR3 protein. In the table there are hundreds of thousands of distinct CDR3 sequences, about 30% of which are singletons. What was sequenced was blood. The source is a woman of 80 years or more in good health. Both conserved end residues are part of each CDR3. The D gene is left open where the match is weak. Some rows have no size entry. The others give once, few or many, or a class for an expanded clone.

cdr3_aa cdr3_nt clone_size v_call d_call j_call
CASSPRQGQSTDTQYF TGTGCCAGCAGTCCAAGACAGGGGCAAAGCACAGATACGCAGTATTTT many TRBV12-3/TRBV12-4 TRBD1 TRBJ2-3
CSARELTSQVYNEQYF TGCAGTGCTAGAGAACTGACGTCACAGGTATACAATGAGCAGTACTTC . TRBV20-1 . TRBJ2-5
CASSLMSGSPDTQYF TGTGCCAGCAGCTTAATGAGCGGGAGCCCAGATACGCAGTATTTT once TRBV7-2 TRBD2 TRBJ2-3
CASSLVRSWDGGPYEQYF TGTGCCAGCAGCTTAGTGCGTTCTTGGGACGGGGGACCCTACGAGCAGTACTTC . TRBV11-2 . TRBJ2-7
CASSLAGTSNTEAFF TGCGCCAGCAGCTTGGCCGGGACATCGAACACTGAAGCTTTCTTT . TRBV5-1 . TRBJ1-1
CASSGGDRQYF TGTGCCAGCAGTGGGGGCGACAGGCAGTACTTC . TRBV2 . TRBJ2-5
CSARGTGVSSYEQYF TGCAGTGCTAGAGGGACGGGGGTCAGCTCCTACGAGCAGTACTTC many TRBV20-1 . TRBJ2-7
CASSQARVSYNEQFF TGTGCCAGCAGCCAAGCAAGGGTTTCCTACAATGAGCAGTTCTTC many TRBV3-1 . TRBJ2-1
CASSWAGGGNEQFF TGTGCCAGCAGCTGGGCGGGGGGGGGCAATGAGCAGTTCTTC few TRBV5-5 TRBD2 TRBJ2-1
CASSHHNSYEQYF TGCGCCAGCAGCCATCATAATAGCTACGAGCAGTACTTC many TRBV4-3 . TRBJ2-7
CASSSTGHETQYF TGTGCCAGCAGTTCCACAGGGCACGAGACCCAGTACTTC many TRBV12-3/TRBV12-4 . TRBJ2-5
CASSNRGYGYTF TGTGCCAGCAGTAACAGAGGCTATGGCTACACCTTC many TRBV6-5 . TRBJ1-2
CATSRDTGVGQPQHF TGTGCCACCAGCAGAGATACAGGGGTCGGTCAGCCCCAGCATTTT few TRBV15 TRBD1 TRBJ1-5
CASSSPPQPQHF TGTGCCAGCAGCTCCCCCCCTCAGCCCCAGCATTTT few TRBV7-9 . TRBJ1-5
CASNLNQRNQPQHF TGTGCCAGCAACCTAAATCAGCGCAATCAGCCCCAGCATTTT many TRBV7-2 . TRBJ1-5
CASQVSVYNEQFF TGTGCCAGTCAGGTTTCAGTCTACAATGAGCAGTTCTTC . TRBV6-1 . TRBJ2-1
CAQAGGEQFF TGCGCTCAGGCAGGGGGCGAGCAGTTCTTC many TRBV5-1 TRBD1 TRBJ2-1
CASSSPGTGRGVKEAFF TGTGCCAGCAGCTCGCCCGGGACAGGTAGGGGAGTCAAGGAAGCTTTCTTT few TRBV7-8 TRBD1 TRBJ1-1
CASSQVWVEVVSYEQYF TGTGCCAGCAGCCAAGTATGGGTTGAGGTCGTCTCCTACGAGCAGTACTTC many TRBV3-1 . TRBJ2-7
CASTLGAGGLNTEAFF TGCGCCAGCACTTTGGGGGCAGGGGGCTTGAACACTGAAGCTTTCTTT many TRBV5-1 TRBD1 TRBJ1-1
CASRQGQGHGYTF TGCGCCAGCAGACAAGGACAGGGCCATGGCTACACCTTC . TRBV5-1 TRBD1 TRBJ1-2
CASSLEGEGFGEQYF TGCGCCAGCAGCTTGGAAGGAGAGGGGTTCGGGGAGCAGTACTTC many TRBV5-1 . TRBJ2-7
CSAETTLQRGYNEQFF TGCAGTGCGGAAACAACCCTTCAGCGGGGCTACAATGAGCAGTTCTTC many TRBV20-1 TRBD2 TRBJ2-1
CASSLGVGFREQYF TGTGCCAGCAGTTTAGGGGTAGGGTTCCGCGAGCAGTACTTC . TRBV12-3/TRBV12-4 . TRBJ2-7
CASSQGLAGATGELFF TGTGCCAGCAGCCAGGGACTGGCGGGAGCTACCGGGGAGCTGTTTTTT once TRBV7-3 TRBD2 TRBJ2-2
CASSKGQGDEQYF TGTGCCAGCAGCAAGGGACAGGGGGACGAGCAGTACTTC many TRBV21-1 . TRBJ2-7
CASSLLKSDTQYF TGTGCTAGCAGCTTGCTCAAATCAGATACGCAGTATTTT few TRBV7-7 . TRBJ2-3
CASSLIGLGKETQYF TGTGCCAGCAGTTTAATAGGTTTGGGGAAAGAGACCCAGTACTTC . TRBV28 . TRBJ2-5
CASSPRGVQGSTEAFF TGTGCCAGCAGCCCGAGGGGGGTGCAGGGGTCCACTGAAGCTTTCTTT . TRBV5-6 . TRBJ1-1
CASSQRVERSNTGELFF TGTGCCAGCAGCCAGAGGGTGGAACGATCGAACACCGGGGAGCTGTTTTTT few TRBV4-2 . TRBJ2-2
CASREGGLSGTGELFF TGTGCCAGCAGGGAAGGGGGTCTATCAGGCACCGGGGAGCTGTTTTTT . TRBV9 . TRBJ2-2
CSASEWADTQYF TGCAGTGCTAGCGAGTGGGCAGATACGCAGTATTTT many TRBV20-1 . TRBJ2-3
CASIWTSGGGERFF TGTGCCAGCATCTGGACTAGCGGGGGCGGGGAGCGGTTTTTT . TRBV6-2/TRBV6-3 TRBD2 TRBJ2-2
CASKGVEGNQPQHF TGTGCCAGCAAGGGGGTAGAAGGCAATCAGCCCCAGCATTTT few TRBV12-3/TRBV12-4 . TRBJ1-5
CASSLSGSSYNEQFF TGTGCCAGCAGTTTATCTGGGAGCTCCTACAATGAGCAGTTCTTC many TRBV12-3/TRBV12-4 . TRBJ2-1
CAISVSGQGAGGYTF TGTGCCATCAGTGTCTCGGGACAGGGGGCGGGTGGCTACACCTTC many TRBV10-3 TRBD1 TRBJ1-2
CASAVAPGRGTDTQYF TGTGCCAGCGCAGTCGCCCCGGGACGCGGTACAGATACGCAGTATTTT many TRBV7-3 . TRBJ2-3
CSVEVSGLISYEQYF TGCAGCGTTGAAGTCTCGGGACTGATCTCCTACGAGCAGTACTTC . TRBV29-1 . TRBJ2-7
CASRGQGAYEQYF TGTGCCAGCAGGGGACAGGGGGCATACGAGCAGTACTTC many TRBV5-6 TRBD1 TRBJ2-7
CSASSSSVGYNEQYF TGCAGTGCTTCCTCCTCTAGCGTAGGATACAATGAGCAGTACTTC many TRBV20-1 . TRBJ2-7
CASSLEWISDTQYF TGTGCCAGCAGCTTAGAGTGGATTTCCGATACGCAGTATTTT . TRBV11-2 . TRBJ2-3
CASSLMSGQYF TGTGCCAGCAGCCTTATGAGCGGGCAGTACTTC many TRBV2 . TRBJ2-5
CAINPGRAYGYTF TGTGCCATCAACCCGGGACGGGCGTATGGCTACACCTTC many TRBV10-3 . TRBJ1-2
CAWSGQNQPQHF TGTGCCTGGAGCGGACAGAATCAGCCCCAGCATTTT . TRBV30 . TRBJ1-5
CAWEAGGDTQYF TGTGCCTGGGAAGCGGGGGGGGATACGCAGTATTTT few TRBV30 TRBD2 TRBJ2-3
CASSERYGYTF TGTGCCAGCAGTGAGAGATATGGCTACACCTTC many TRBV6-1 . TRBJ1-2
CASSLKSGSDNYGYTF TGTGCCAGCAGCTTAAAGTCGGGCAGTGACAACTATGGCTACACCTTC . TRBV7-2 . TRBJ1-2
CSARGGSGGFETQYF TGCAGTGCTAGGGGGGGTAGCGGGGGTTTTGAGACCCAGTACTTC . TRBV20-1 TRBD2 TRBJ2-5
CAITIDRAHGYTF TGTGCCATCACTATCGACAGGGCCCATGGCTACACCTTC many TRBV10-3 TRBD1 TRBJ1-2
CTSSATGGAETLYF TGCACCAGCAGCGCTACAGGGGGCGCGGAGACCCTGTACTTC . TRBV5-1 TRBD1 TRBJ2-7